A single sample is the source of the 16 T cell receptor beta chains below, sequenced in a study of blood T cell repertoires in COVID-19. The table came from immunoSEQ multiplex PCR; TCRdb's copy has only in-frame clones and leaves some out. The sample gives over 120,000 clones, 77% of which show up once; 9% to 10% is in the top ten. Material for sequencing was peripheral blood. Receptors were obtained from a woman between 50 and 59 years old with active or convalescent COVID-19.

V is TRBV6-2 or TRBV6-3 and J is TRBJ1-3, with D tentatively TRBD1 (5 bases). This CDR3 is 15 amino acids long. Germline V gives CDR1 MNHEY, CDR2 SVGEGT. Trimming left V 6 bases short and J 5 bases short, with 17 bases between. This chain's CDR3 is CASSRGGGSRNTIYF. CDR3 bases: TGTGCCAGCAGCCGCGGGGGAGGATCGAGAAACACCATATATTTT.

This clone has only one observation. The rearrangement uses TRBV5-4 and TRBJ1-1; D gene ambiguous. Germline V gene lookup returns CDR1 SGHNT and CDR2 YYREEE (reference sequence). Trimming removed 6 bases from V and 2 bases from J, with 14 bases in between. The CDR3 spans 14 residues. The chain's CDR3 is CASINPRTNTEAFF. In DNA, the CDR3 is TGTGCCAGCATCAACCCAAGGACTAACACTGAAGCTTTCTTT.

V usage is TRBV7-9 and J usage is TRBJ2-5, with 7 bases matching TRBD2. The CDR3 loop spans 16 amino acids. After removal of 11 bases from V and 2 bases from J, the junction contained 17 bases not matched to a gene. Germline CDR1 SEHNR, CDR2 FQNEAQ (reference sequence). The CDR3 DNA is TGTGCCGAATCCGAGGTCCGGGGGAGGGGTCAAGAGACCCAGTACTTC. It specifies CAESEVRGRGQETQYF.

The CDR3 coding sequence is TGTGCCAGTAGGGATCCAGGGAAGTATAACTATGGCTACACCTTC. Amino acid sequence: CASRDPGKYNYGYTF. The rearrangement links TRBV19 to TRBJ1-2; perhaps TRBD1 as D (5 bases). The CDR3 loop spans 15 amino acids. V was cut by 6 bases and J by 1 base, with 15 bases left in between. CDR1 and CDR2 (germline): LNHDA, SQIVND (reference sequence).

In DNA, the CDR3 is TGTGCCAGTAGGCGGACAGGAGGGGCCAACGTCCTGACTTTC. Translating gives CASRRTGGANVLTF. This sequence joins TRBV19 and TRBJ2-6, with 7 positions matching TRBD1. V lost 6 bases and J lost 4; bases outside the gene matches: 3. Germline CDR1 LNHDA, CDR2 SQIVND (reference sequence). This CDR3 is 14 amino acids long.

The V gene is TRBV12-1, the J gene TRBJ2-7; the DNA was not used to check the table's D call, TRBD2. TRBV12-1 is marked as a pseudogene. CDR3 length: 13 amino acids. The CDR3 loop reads CASSSDFGGKQYF. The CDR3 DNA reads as TGTGCCAGCAGCTCCGATTTCGGGGGAAAGCAGTACTTC.

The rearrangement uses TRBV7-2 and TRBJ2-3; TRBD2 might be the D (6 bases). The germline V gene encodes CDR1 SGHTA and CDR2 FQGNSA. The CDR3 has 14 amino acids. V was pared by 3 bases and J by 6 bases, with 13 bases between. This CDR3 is CASSLRWRDDTQYF. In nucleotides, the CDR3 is TGTGCCAGCAGCTTGCGGTGGAGGGATGATACGCAGTATTTT.

The CDR3 spells CASRMRDRGSYEQYF. DNA of the CDR3: TGTGCCAGCAGGATGAGGGACAGGGGGTCCTACGAGCAGTACTTC. The chain employs TRBV6-5 and TRBJ2-7, with 11 bases that match TRBD1. This CDR3 comprises 15 residues. CDR1 and CDR2 (germline): MNHEY, SVGAGI. J gave up 1 base and V 6 bases, and 5 bases lay outside the gene matches.

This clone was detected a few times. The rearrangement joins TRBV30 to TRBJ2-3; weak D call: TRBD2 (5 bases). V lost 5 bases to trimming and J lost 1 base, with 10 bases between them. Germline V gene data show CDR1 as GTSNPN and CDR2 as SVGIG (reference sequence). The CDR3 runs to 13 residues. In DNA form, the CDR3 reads TGTGCCTGGGCTGGGGAGCGCACAGATACGCAGTATTTT. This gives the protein CAWAGERTDTQYF.

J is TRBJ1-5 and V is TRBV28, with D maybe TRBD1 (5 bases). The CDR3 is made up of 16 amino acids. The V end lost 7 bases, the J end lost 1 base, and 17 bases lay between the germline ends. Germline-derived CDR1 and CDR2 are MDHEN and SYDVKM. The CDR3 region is CASTSGGARSNQPQHF. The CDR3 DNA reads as TGTGCCAGCACTTCTGGAGGGGCGCGGAGCAATCAGCCCCAGCATTTT. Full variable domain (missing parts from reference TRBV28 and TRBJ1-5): DVKVTQSSRYLVKRTGEKVFLECVQDMDHENMFWYRQDPGLGLRLIYFSYDVKMKEKGDIPEGYSVSREKKERFSLILESASTNQTSMYLCASTSGGARSNQPQHFGDGTRLSIL.

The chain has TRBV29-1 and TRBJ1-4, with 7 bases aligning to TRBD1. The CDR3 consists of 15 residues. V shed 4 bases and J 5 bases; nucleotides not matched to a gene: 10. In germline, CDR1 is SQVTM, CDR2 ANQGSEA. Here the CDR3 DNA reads TGCAGCGTTGGACGGACCGGGACAGAGAATGAAAAACTGTTTTTT. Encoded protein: CSVGRTGTENEKLFF.

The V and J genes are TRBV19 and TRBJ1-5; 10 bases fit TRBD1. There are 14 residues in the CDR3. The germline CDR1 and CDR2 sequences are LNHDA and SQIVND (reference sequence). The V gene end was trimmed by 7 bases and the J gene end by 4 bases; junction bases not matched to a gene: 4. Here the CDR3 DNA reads TGTGCCAGTAACCGGGACAGGGGAAATCAGCCCCAGCATTTT. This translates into CASNRDRGNQPQHF.

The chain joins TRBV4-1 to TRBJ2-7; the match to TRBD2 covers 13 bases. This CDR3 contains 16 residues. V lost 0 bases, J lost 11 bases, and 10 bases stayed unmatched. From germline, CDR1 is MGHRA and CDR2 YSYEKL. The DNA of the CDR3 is TGCGCCAGCAGCCAAGATCAACTAGCGGGAGGGCCAATTAAGTACTTC. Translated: CASSQDQLAGGPIKYF.

CDR3 bases: TGTGCCAGCAGCCCTACAGTTTCCTACGAGCAGTACTTC. Its protein is CASSPTVSYEQYF. The chain links TRBV3-1 (or the pseudogene TRBV3-2) to TRBJ2-7; the D is unclear. CDR3 length equals 13 residues. Looked up from germline, CDR1 is LGHDT and CDR2 is YNNKEL (reference sequence). V dropped 4 bases and J dropped 1 base, with 8 bases sitting between them.

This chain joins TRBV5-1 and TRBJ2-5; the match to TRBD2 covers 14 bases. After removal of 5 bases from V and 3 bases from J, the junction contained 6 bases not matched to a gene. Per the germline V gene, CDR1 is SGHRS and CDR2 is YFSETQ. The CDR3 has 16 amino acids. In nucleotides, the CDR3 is TGCGCCAGCAGGCTGGGACTAGCGGGAGCGAAAGAGACCCAGTACTTC. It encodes CASRLGLAGAKETQYF. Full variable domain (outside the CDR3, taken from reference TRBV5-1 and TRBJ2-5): KAGVTQTPRYLIKTRGQQVTLSCSPISGHRSVSWYQQTPGQGLQFLFEYFSETQRNKGNFPGRFSGRQFSNSRSEMNVSTLELGDSALYLCASRLGLAGAKETQYFGPGTRLLVL.

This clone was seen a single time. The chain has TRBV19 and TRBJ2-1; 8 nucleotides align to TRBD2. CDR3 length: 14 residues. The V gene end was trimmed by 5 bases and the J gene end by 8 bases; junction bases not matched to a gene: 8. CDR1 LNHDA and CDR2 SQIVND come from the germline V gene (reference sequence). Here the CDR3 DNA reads TGTGCCAGTAGTGCATCGGGGGGGCTCGATGAGCAGTTCTTC. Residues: CASSASGGLDEQFF.